What follows are 28 T cell receptor beta chains derived from one specimen sequenced in a study of blood T cell repertoires in COVID-19. The method was immunoSEQ multiplex PCR; TCRdb's version includes in-frame clones alone and lacks a portion of them. The sample consists of about 140,000 clones, about four fifths of them appearing once. Sequencing was done on a sample of peripheral blood. The receptors shown here come from a woman aged 60-75 years with acute or convalescent COVID-19.

The chain has TRBV5-4 and TRBJ2-5; 9 nucleotides align to TRBD1. Germline V gene data show CDR1 as SGHNT and CDR2 as YYREEE (reference sequence). The CDR3 contains 15 residues. V trimming: 4 bases; J trimming: 2 bases; junction bases outside the gene matches: 6. CDR3 protein: CASSHIGQGQETQYF. Here the CDR3 DNA reads TGTGCCAGCAGCCACATCGGACAGGGGCAAGAGACCCAGTACTTC.

This CDR3 reads CASRPDGAYEQYF. CDR3 DNA: TGTGCCAGCAGACCTGACGGAGCCTACGAGCAGTACTTC. This chain joins TRBV28 and TRBJ2-7; no reliable D call. In germline, CDR1 is MDHEN, CDR2 SYDVKM. Trimming left V 6 bases short and J 2 bases short, with 11 bases between. The CDR3 sequence is 13 residues long.

The chain uses TRBV28 and TRBJ2-3, with 14 bases matching TRBD2. Germline loops: CDR1 MDHEN, CDR2 SYDVKM. CDR3 length: 18 amino acids. The junction had 8 bases not matched to a gene; V was cut back by 4 bases and J by 2 bases. Here the CDR3 reads CASSSAGTSGSPTDTQYF. CDR3 in DNA: TGTGCCAGCAGTTCTGCCGGGACTAGCGGGAGCCCCACAGATACGCAGTATTTT.

The chain joins TRBV18 to TRBJ2-5; TRBD2 might be the D (5 bases). Germline CDR1 KGHSH, CDR2 LQKENI. Trimming left V 5 bases short and J 0 bases short, with 16 bases between. This CDR3 region has 16 residues. Here the CDR3 DNA reads TGTGCCAGCTCATCAGGACGGGGAGCGTACCAAGAGACCCAGTACTTC. Protein sequence: CASSSGRGAYQETQYF.

This chain joins TRBV6-5 and TRBJ1-1, with D unclear. Trimming stripped 6 bases from V and 1 base from J, with 9 bases between. The CDR3 consists of 13 residues. Germline CDR1 is MNHEY and CDR2 is SVGAGI. CDR3 bases: TGTGCCAGCAGGCGACTAGAGAACACTGAAGCTTTCTTT. This encodes CASRRLENTEAFF.

The rearrangement joins TRBV30 to TRBJ2-1; tentatively, D is TRBD2 (6 bases). This CDR3 comprises 15 residues. Germline V gene lookup returns CDR1 GTSNPN and CDR2 SVGIG (reference sequence). V was cut by 3 bases and J by 5 bases, with 17 bases left in between. This CDR3 is CAWSAGSRVNNEQFF. As DNA, the CDR3 is TGTGCCTGGAGCGCCGGGAGTCGCGTCAACAATGAGCAGTTCTTC.

The chain combines TRBV12-3 or TRBV12-4 with TRBJ2-3; 9 positions match TRBD1. The V gene end was trimmed by 6 bases and the J gene end by 6 bases; junction bases not matched to a gene: 4. The CDR3 is 13 amino acids. This CDR3 reads CASSRQGVDTQYF. In nucleotides, the CDR3 is TGTGCCAGCAGCCGACAGGGGGTGGATACGCAGTATTTT.

The rearrangement joins TRBV28 to TRBJ2-5; 8 bases line up with TRBD1. Germline-derived CDR1 and CDR2 are MDHEN and SYDVKM. V trimming: 5 bases; J trimming: 8 bases; junction bases outside the gene matches: 7. There are 13 residues in the CDR3. The DNA of the CDR3 is TGTGCCAGCAGTAAATTGACAGGGGTAACCCAGTACTTC. It specifies CASSKLTGVTQYF. Looking up the rest from reference TRBV28 and TRBJ2-5 gives the full variable domain: DVKVTQSSRYLVKRTGEKVFLECVQDMDHENMFWYRQDPGLGLRLIYFSYDVKMKEKGDIPEGYSVSREKKERFSLILESASTNQTSMYLCASSKLTGVTQYFGPGTRLLVL.

In this sample, this clone turned up once. V usage is TRBV7-2 and J usage is TRBJ1-1; D may be TRBD1 (5 bases). The CDR3 runs to 14 residues. In germline, CDR1 is SGHTA, CDR2 FQGNSA. Trimming shortened V by 2 bases and J by 4 bases, and 11 bases separated the two germline ends. CDR3 in DNA: TGTGCCAGCAGCTTACAGGGCCCCTCCACTGAAGCTTTCTTT. Translation: CASSLQGPSTEAFF.

The rearrangement joins TRBV5-4 to TRBJ2-7; D not resolved. The CDR3 is 14 residues long. CDR1 and CDR2 (germline): SGHNT, YYREEE (reference sequence). Trimming removed 0 bases from V and 6 bases from J, with 13 bases in between. The DNA for the CDR3 is TGTGCCAGCAGCTTGGCGAACTCCCCCGGCGAGCAGTACTTC. It is translated as CASSLANSPGEQYF. The entire variable domain, with the rest obtained from reference TRBV5-4 and TRBJ2-7, is as follows: ETGVTQSPTHLIKTRGQQVTLRCSSQSGHNTVSWYQQALGQGPQFIFQYYREEENGRGNFPPRFSGLQFPNYSSELNVNALELDDSALYLCASSLANSPGEQYFGPGTRLTVT.

The J gene is TRBJ2-7, the V gene TRBV12-5, with 7 nucleotides matching TRBD1. Germline CDR1 reads LGHNT; CDR2 reads FRNRAP. V shed 0 bases, J shed 12 bases, and the junction held 11 bases outside the gene matches. The CDR3 spans 14 residues. The CDR3 bases are TGTGCTAGTGGTTTGGTACATGCTCCAGGGGGTCTGTACTTC. The encoded protein is CASGLVHAPGGLYF.

V is TRBV25-1 and J is TRBJ2-5; D might be TRBD1 (6 bases). The V and J ends lost 3 bases and 0 bases respectively, with 11 bases between them. The CDR3 covers 15 residues. In germline, CDR1 is MGHDK, CDR2 SYGVNS. The CDR3 DNA sequence: TGTGCCAGCAGTGAGGAACAGGGCGACCAAGAGACCCAGTACTTC. It codes for CASSEEQGDQETQYF. The entire variable domain, with the rest obtained from reference TRBV25-1 and TRBJ2-5, is as follows: EADIYQTPRYLVIGTGKKITLECSQTMGHDKMYWYQQDPGMELHLIHYSYGVNSTEKGDLSSESTVSRIRTEHFPLTLESARPSHTSQYLCASSEEQGDQETQYFGPGTRLLVL.

This chain joins TRBV6-1 and TRBJ1-6; weak D call: TRBD1 (5 bases). CDR3 length equals 16 residues. Germline V lookup: CDR1 MNHNS, CDR2 SASEGT. Trimming removed 1 base from V and 4 bases from J, with 11 bases in between. CDR3 protein: CASSEEAQGYNSPLHF. For the CDR3, the DNA is TGTGCCAGCAGTGAAGAGGCGCAGGGTTATAATTCACCCCTCCACTTT.

The chain couples TRBV18 to TRBJ1-2; 8 bases fit TRBD1. J gave up 3 bases and V 6 bases, and 6 bases lay outside the gene matches. This CDR3 has 14 residues. CDR1 is KGHSH, CDR2 LQKENI, per germline. This CDR3 is CASSPDRGDYGYTF. In DNA, the CDR3 is TGTGCCAGCTCCCCCGACAGGGGAGACTATGGCTACACCTTC.

V is TRBV4-1 and J is TRBJ1-4, with 11 bases lining up with TRBD1. The CDR3 is 18 amino acids. The germline CDR1 and CDR2 sequences are MGHRA and YSYEKL. Trimming cost V 1 base and J 3 bases; bases outside gene matches: 7. This CDR3 reads CASSQGRTGGLSNEKLFF. The CDR3 DNA is TGCGCCAGCAGCCAAGGACGGACAGGGGGCTTGTCTAATGAAAAACTGTTTTTT.

For the CDR3, the DNA is TGTGCCAGCAGCTCAATAACCGCCGGAAAACTGTTTTTT. Its protein product is CASSSITAGKLFF. The chain links TRBV11-1 to TRBJ1-4; D call uncertain. CDR1 is SGHAT and CDR2 is FQDESV in the germline V gene (reference sequence). V shed 4 bases and J shed 10 bases, with 13 bases lying between them. This CDR3 has 13 residues.

The chain links TRBV9 to TRBJ2-7, with D tentatively TRBD1 (5 bases). The length of the CDR3 is 14 residues. The V gene's germline CDR1 is SGDLS and CDR2 YYNGEE. V dropped 0 bases and J dropped 6 bases, with 13 bases sitting between them. The CDR3: CASSVGPPGLEQYF. The CDR3 DNA sequence: TGTGCCAGCAGCGTAGGCCCACCAGGGCTCGAGCAGTACTTC.

This chain uses TRBV6-4 with TRBJ2-2; D is ambiguous. This CDR3 has 12 amino acids. From germline, CDR1 is MRHNA and CDR2 SNTAGT. The ends were cut back, 4 bases at V and 3 bases at J, with 3 bases in the middle. CDR3 in amino acids: CASSAYTGELFF. CDR3 coding DNA: TGTGCCAGCAGTGCTTACACCGGGGAGCTGTTTTTT.

V is TRBV28 and J is TRBJ2-7, with 7 bases matching TRBD1. This CDR3 spans 15 amino acids. Looked up from germline, CDR1 is MDHEN and CDR2 is SYDVKM. Unmatched junction bases numbered 10, after V lost 4 bases and J lost 4 bases. CDR3 protein: CASSSGTYRGYEQYF. In DNA form, the CDR3 reads TGTGCCAGCAGTTCCGGGACCTACAGGGGTTACGAGCAGTACTTC.

The chain couples TRBV30 to TRBJ1-3; D not resolved. The V and J ends lost 4 bases and 0 bases respectively, with 7 bases between them. Germline V CDR1 and CDR2: GTSNPN, SVGIG (reference sequence). This CDR3 is built from 13 residues. The CDR3 bases are TGTGCCTGGACAGAAGACTCTGGAAACACCATATATTTT. It codes for CAWTEDSGNTIYF.

The chain couples TRBV7-2 to TRBJ1-4; D uncertain. Trimming stripped 4 bases from V and 5 bases from J, with 5 bases between. The CDR3 is 12 residues long. Germline V CDR1 and CDR2: SGHTA, FQGNSA. Written as DNA, the CDR3 is TGTGCCAGCAGCTCCCCAAATGAAAAACTGTTTTTT. This codes for CASSSPNEKLFF.

This chain joins TRBV3-1 (or the pseudogene TRBV3-2) and TRBJ2-5; unclear D gene. The CDR3 has 13 residues. Trimming shortened V by 6 bases and J by 1 base, and 9 bases separated the two germline ends. Germline CDR1 reads LGHDT; CDR2 reads YNNKEL (reference sequence). The CDR3 sequence is CASSRLLQETQYF. CDR3 nucleotide sequence: TGTGCCAGCAGTCGACTTCTCCAAGAGACCCAGTACTTC.

The chain links TRBV4-1 to TRBJ2-5; D is perhaps TRBD1 (5 bases). The V end lost 1 base, the J end lost 0 bases, and 18 bases lay between the germline ends. The germline gives CDR1 MGHRA, CDR2 YSYEKL. CDR3 length: 18 amino acids. The CDR3 nucleotides read TGCGCCAGCAGCCAAGTCCTATATTTAGGGGCCAACCAAGAGACCCAGTACTTC. Its translation: CASSQVLYLGANQETQYF.

The CDR3 sequence: CASSFGQIPEAFF. CDR3 nucleotide sequence: TGTGCCAGCAGCTTCGGACAGATCCCTGAAGCTTTCTTT. The chain couples TRBV5-5 to TRBJ1-1; the D gene is possibly TRBD1 (6 bases). This CDR3 has 13 residues. Trimming shortened V by 2 bases and J by 6 bases, and 11 bases separated the two germline ends. Germline-derived CDR1 and CDR2 are SGHKS and YYEKEE (reference sequence).

This chain connects TRBV5-4 to TRBJ1-5, with TRBD1 matching over 7 bases. CDR1 SGHNT and CDR2 YYREEE come from the germline V gene (reference sequence). The V segment lost 4 bases and the J segment 5 bases; nucleotides outside the gene matches: 3. The CDR3 is made up of 13 amino acids. The CDR3 spells CASSRDSDQPQHF. The CDR3 DNA is TGTGCCAGCAGCCGGGACAGTGATCAGCCCCAGCATTTT.

The genes are TRBV7-2 and TRBJ2-1; 7 positions match TRBD2. Germline CDR1 and CDR2: SGHTA and FQGNSA. The CDR3 covers 15 residues. V was pared by 1 base and J by 7 bases, with 7 bases of the junction left unmatched. CDR3 bases: TGTGCCAGCAGCTTAGGAGGCGGGAGAAGGAATGAGCAGTTCTTC. Translation: CASSLGGGRRNEQFF.

The chain recombines TRBV4-3 with TRBJ2-1; 10 positions match TRBD2. Germline V lookup: CDR1 LGHNA, CDR2 YSLEER. This CDR3 contains 15 residues. The V and J ends lost 4 bases and 6 bases, in that order; junction bases with no gene match: 6. As DNA, the CDR3 is TGCGCCAGCAGCCCCGGACTAGCGGTTGGCAATGAGCAGTTCTTC. This sequence encodes CASSPGLAVGNEQFF.

V is TRBV11-2 and J is TRBJ2-3; D is unresolved. The germline V gene encodes CDR1 SGHAT and CDR2 FQNNGV. This CDR3 contains 12 residues. V dropped 8 bases and J dropped 4 bases, with 10 bases sitting between them. For the CDR3, the DNA is TGTGCCAGCGGAAAAGAGGCAGATACGCAGTATTTT. Amino acid sequence: CASGKEADTQYF.